The 26 T cell receptor beta chains given below trace back to one sample, sequenced in a study of Ad26.COV2.S vaccination and SARS-CoV-2 variants (dated by TCRdb to about 2021). Library preparation was by the immunoSEQ multiplex PCR assay. Here the immuneACCESS table is served through TCRdb, limited to in-frame sequences with V and J called. Missing clones are a known gap in these copies; in checked studies unresolved V genes cover under half, and the rest lacks a known reason. In this sample the table shows 510,000 or so clones, around 88% of which occur a single time. The ten largest account for 9.5% to 15% of the sample. Explained via the paper, the treatment or condition label denotes: 15 to 20 received Ad26.COV2.S at low or high dose, single or two shots; a few received placebo; per-sample allocation not given. Repertoires of vaccine and placebo recipients were sequenced from samples collected on day 63 after the first injection.

This specimen consisted of peripheral blood, obtained in a trial of Ad26.COV2.S vaccine versus placebo. The receptor source for this set is a person between 18 and 60 years old who received the Ad26.COV2.S COVID-19 vaccine or a placebo.

V and J are TRBV4-3 and TRBJ2-1, with 10 bases lining up with TRBD2. The CDR3 runs 15 residues. Germline V gene sequence: CDR1 LGHNA, CDR2 YSLEER. The V segment lost 4 bases and the J segment 8 bases; nucleotides outside the gene matches: 8. Written as DNA, the CDR3 is TGCGCCAGCAGCCCAAGCGGGAGGGCCCTCGATGAGCAGTTCTTC. Translating gives CASSPSGRALDEQFF.

The table lists this clone with a count of one. This rearrangement joins TRBV11-3 to TRBJ2-2; 12 bases fit TRBD1. The CDR3 loop spans 18 amino acids. From germline, CDR1 is SGHNT and CDR2 YENEEA. J gave up 9 bases and V 4 bases, and 15 bases lay outside the gene matches. The DNA for the CDR3 is TGTGCCAGCAGCTCGAGGGGGGACAGGGGGCCTCCGACTAGGGAGCTGTTTTTT. Translation gives CASSSRGDRGPPTRELFF.

This chain links TRBV24-1 with TRBJ2-7, with 7 positions matching TRBD1. J lost 4 bases, V lost 3 bases, and 5 bases had no gene match. From germline, CDR1 is KGHDR and CDR2 SFDVKD. This CDR3 contains 14 residues. CDR3 region: CATSDVHRGYEQYF. In DNA, the CDR3 is TGTGCCACCAGTGATGTTCACAGGGGATACGAGCAGTACTTC.

This clone has only a few counts. This sequence joins TRBV30 and TRBJ1-1; D is possibly TRBD1 (6 bases). Germline assignment: CDR1 GTSNPN and CDR2 SVGIG (reference sequence). The V end lost 3 bases, the J end lost 3 bases, and 11 bases lay between the germline ends. The CDR3 covers 13 residues. The CDR3 DNA sequence: TGTGCCTGGAGCCGAAGGGGGGACACTGAAGCTTTCTTT. It codes for CAWSRRGDTEAFF.

The CDR3 here is CATSLRTGTGRKQVFF. The CDR3 nucleotides read TGTGCCACCAGCCTTAGAACCGGGACAGGGAGAAAGCAGGTGTTTTTT. The chain has TRBV15 and TRBJ1-4, with 9 nucleotides matching TRBD1. This CDR3 is 16 amino acids long. CDR1 is LNHNV and CDR2 is YYDKDF in the germline V gene (reference sequence). Losses at the gene ends were 5 bases for V and 15 bases for J; bases not matched to a gene: 19.

The genes are TRBV5-1 and TRBJ2-1; a possible D gene is TRBD2 (5 bases). The germline CDR1 and CDR2 sequences are SGHRS and YFSETQ. Trimming cost V 2 bases and J 5 bases, with 11 bases left between them. CDR3 length: 14 amino acids. The CDR3 region is CASSFASPNNEQFF. The CDR3 DNA reads TGCGCCAGCAGCTTTGCTAGCCCTAACAATGAGCAGTTCTTC.

The genes are TRBV4-2 and TRBJ2-1, with D unresolved. Germline CDR1 and CDR2: LGHNA and YNFKEQ. V was pared by 3 bases and J by 4 bases, with 10 bases between. CDR3 length: 14 residues. The CDR3 here is CASSHDSRYNEQFF. The CDR3 DNA is TGTGCCAGCAGCCACGACTCGAGGTACAATGAGCAGTTCTTC.

This chain links TRBV30 with TRBJ2-2; unclear D gene. Germline V CDR1 and CDR2: GTSNPN, SVGIG (reference sequence). V was shortened by 3 bases and J by 4 bases, with 12 bases between the two germline ends. The CDR3 runs to 14 residues. For the CDR3, the DNA is TGTGCCTGGAGAGTGTCCTGGGGCACCGGGGAGCTGTTTTTT. Amino acid sequence: CAWRVSWGTGELFF.

This sequence joins TRBV24-1 and TRBJ1-5; D is unclear. The CDR3 consists of 14 residues. Trimming shortened V by 0 bases and J by 4 bases, and 6 bases separated the two germline ends. In germline, CDR1 is KGHDR, CDR2 SFDVKD. CDR3 residues: CATSDLTSNQPQHF. CDR3 coding DNA: TGTGCCACCAGTGATTTGACCAGTAATCAGCCCCAGCATTTT.

The chain couples TRBV6-5 to TRBJ2-1; D is undetermined. From germline, CDR1 is MNHEY and CDR2 SVGAGI. This CDR3 spans 14 amino acids. V lost 9 bases, J lost 0 bases, and 12 bases lay in between. The CDR3: CASNQPSSYNEQFF. The CDR3 coding sequence is TGTGCCAGTAACCAGCCGAGCTCCTACAATGAGCAGTTCTTC.

This chain joins TRBV10-3 and TRBJ2-7, with D perhaps TRBD2 (5 bases). V was shortened by 6 bases and J by 2 bases, with 11 bases between the two germline ends. Germline values: CDR1 ENHRY, CDR2 SYGVKD. The CDR3 covers 13 residues. CDR3 sequence: CAIRIAPAYEQYF. The CDR3 DNA sequence: TGTGCCATCAGAATAGCGCCCGCCTACGAGCAGTACTTC.

The chain is built from TRBV7-2 and TRBJ1-5, with D possibly being TRBD1 (5 bases). The CDR3 runs to 15 residues. Germline V gene lookup returns CDR1 SGHTA and CDR2 FQGNSA. Trimming removed 2 bases at V and 5 bases at J, with 13 bases between. The CDR3 is CASSLQGGGDQPQHF. Written as DNA, the CDR3 is TGTGCCAGCAGCTTACAGGGAGGAGGCGATCAGCCCCAGCATTTT.

This chain connects TRBV19 to TRBJ2-1; perhaps D is TRBD1 or TRBD2 (5 bases each). V shed 2 bases and J shed 10 bases, with 15 bases lying between them. This CDR3 region has 14 residues. Germline loops: CDR1 LNHDA, CDR2 SQIVND (reference sequence). CDR3 DNA: TGTGCCAGTAGTATACCCGGATTGGGGGTGGAGCAGTTCTTC. Translation gives CASSIPGLGVEQFF.

The CDR3 spells CASLTSTDTQYF. CDR3 sequence (DNA): TGTGCCAGCCTCACTAGCACAGATACGCAGTATTTT. The rearrangement joins TRBV28 to TRBJ2-3; D not resolved. Trimming removed 8 bases from V and 0 bases from J, with 6 bases in between. CDR1 and CDR2 (germline): MDHEN, SYDVKM. This CDR3 is built from 12 residues.

In nucleotides, the CDR3 is TGTGCCAGCAGGAAAGTAGGGTCAAATTATGAGACCCAGTACTTC. Translating gives CASRKVGSNYETQYF. The rearrangement uses TRBV6-5 and TRBJ2-5; no definite D call. Germline lookup yields CDR1 MNHEY and CDR2 SVGAGI. The CDR3 runs 15 residues. Trimming cost V 6 bases and J 5 bases, with 19 bases left between them.

This clone is a singleton in its sample. V usage is TRBV11-2 and J usage is TRBJ1-3; no clear D. Germline CDR1 reads SGHAT; CDR2 reads FQNNGV. V was clipped by 7 bases and J by 0 bases, with 13 bases between them. This CDR3 is 15 amino acids long. The DNA for the CDR3 is TGTGCCAGCACCCCCGCCACCTCCTCTGGAAACACCATATATTTT. Translation: CASTPATSSGNTIYF.

The chain links TRBV5-6 to TRBJ2-7; 9 bases agree with TRBD1. J gave up 3 bases and V 3 bases, and 4 bases lay outside the gene matches. In germline, CDR1 is SGHDT, CDR2 YYEEEE. The CDR3 extends over 14 amino acids. The CDR3 region is CASSSWDRDYEQYF. In nucleotides, the CDR3 is TGTGCCAGCAGCTCATGGGACAGGGACTACGAGCAGTACTTC.

This chain connects TRBV13 to TRBJ2-7; the D gene is possibly TRBD1 (6 bases). This CDR3 has 12 residues. Germline V gene data show CDR1 as PRHDT and CDR2 as FYEKMQ (reference sequence). The ends were cut back, 5 bases at V and 2 bases at J, with 7 bases in the middle. In nucleotides, the CDR3 is TGTGCCAGCAGCCACAGGGCCTACGAGCAGTACTTC. Translating it yields CASSHRAYEQYF.

The chain has TRBV7-3 and TRBJ2-6, with 12 bases lining up with TRBD1. In germline, CDR1 is SGHTA, CDR2 FQGTGA. The CDR3 spans 17 residues. Losses at the gene ends were 5 bases for V and 2 bases for J; bases not matched to a gene: 4. In DNA form, the CDR3 reads TGTGCCAGCAGCCCGGGACAGGGGGCCCCTGGGGCCAACGTCCTGACTTTC. Protein: CASSPGQGAPGANVLTF.

The J gene is TRBJ1-5, the V gene TRBV27; possible D gene TRBD1, 6 bases. Germline V lookup: CDR1 MNHEY, CDR2 SMNVEV (reference sequence). V was shortened by 6 bases and J by 5 bases, with 14 bases between the two germline ends. The CDR3 extends over 14 amino acids. The CDR3 nucleotides are TGTGCCAGCAGGAAACAGGGTTGGGATCAGCCCCAGCATTTT. As protein: CASRKQGWDQPQHF.

The chain couples TRBV28 to TRBJ2-3; D not resolved. The V end was cut by 7 bases, the J end by 3 bases, with 17 bases between. This CDR3 is built from 15 residues. The germline gives CDR1 MDHEN, CDR2 SYDVKM. The CDR3 reads CASTWLPSGTDTQYF. The CDR3 DNA reads as TGTGCCAGCACCTGGCTCCCCTCTGGGACAGATACGCAGTATTTT.

This clone was seen more than once but under ten times. The J gene is TRBJ2-5, the V gene TRBV11-2, with TRBD2 matching over 9 bases. The CDR3 spans 16 residues. CDR1 SGHAT and CDR2 FQNNGV come from the germline V gene. Trimming took 0 bases from V and 5 from J; bases not matched to a gene: 7. In nucleotides, the CDR3 is TGTGCCAGCAGCTTAGAGGGGGGTAGCGGGAGTGAGACCCAGTACTTC. It encodes CASSLEGGSGSETQYF. The whole variable domain, filled in from reference TRBV11-2 and TRBJ2-5, reads EAGVAQSPRYKIIEKRQSVAFWCNPISGHATLYWYQQILGQGPKLLIQFQNNGVVDDSQLPKDRFSAERLKGVDSTLKIQPAKLEDSAVYLCASSLEGGSGSETQYFGPGTRLLVL.

V usage is TRBV30 and J usage is TRBJ1-1; TRBD1 is a possible D gene (6 bases). Germline lookup yields CDR1 GTSNPN and CDR2 SVGIG (reference sequence). This CDR3 is 12 amino acids long. Trimming pared 4 bases from V and 3 bases from J, leaving 9 bases between. CDR3 sequence: CAWIRGYTEAFF. As DNA, the CDR3 is TGTGCCTGGATAAGGGGGTACACTGAAGCTTTCTTT.

The chain carries TRBV29-1 and TRBJ2-2, with D unclear. This CDR3 spans 13 amino acids. Germline CDR1 is SQVTM and CDR2 is ANQGSEA. Trimming left V 6 bases short and J 2 bases short, with 10 bases between. For the CDR3, the DNA is TGCAGCGTAAAGCGACCCAACACCGGGGAGCTGTTTTTT. The encoded protein is CSVKRPNTGELFF.

The V gene is TRBV6-1, the J gene TRBJ2-7, with D perhaps TRBD2 (6 bases). Trimming removed 2 bases from V and 2 bases from J, with 13 bases in between. CDR1 and CDR2 from the germline V gene are MNHNS and SASEGT. The CDR3 consists of 15 residues. The CDR3 DNA is TGTGCCAGCAGTGAACGGGGACTCGTGACCTACGAGCAGTACTTC. Its translation: CASSERGLVTYEQYF.

The chain combines TRBV6-6 with TRBJ1-5; D is ambiguous. The germline V gene encodes CDR1 MNHNY and CDR2 SVGAGI (reference sequence). This CDR3 is built from 16 residues. V was clipped by 2 bases and J by 0 bases, with 11 bases between them. CDR3 sequence: CASSYPRNPSNQPQHF. CDR3 coding DNA: TGTGCCAGCAGTTACCCACGTAACCCTAGCAATCAGCCCCAGCATTTT.